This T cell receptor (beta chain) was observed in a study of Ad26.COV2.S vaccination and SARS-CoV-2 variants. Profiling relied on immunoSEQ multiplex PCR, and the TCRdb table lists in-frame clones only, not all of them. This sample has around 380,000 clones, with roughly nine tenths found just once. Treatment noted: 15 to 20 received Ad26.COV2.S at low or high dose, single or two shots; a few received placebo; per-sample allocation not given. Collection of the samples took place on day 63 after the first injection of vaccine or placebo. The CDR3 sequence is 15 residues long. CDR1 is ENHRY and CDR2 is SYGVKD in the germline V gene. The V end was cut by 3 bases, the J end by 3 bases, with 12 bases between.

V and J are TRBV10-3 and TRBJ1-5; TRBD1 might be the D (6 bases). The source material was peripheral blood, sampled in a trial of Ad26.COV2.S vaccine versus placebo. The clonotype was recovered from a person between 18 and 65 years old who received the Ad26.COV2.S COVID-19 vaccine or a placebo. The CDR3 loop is CAISDSGADNQPQHF. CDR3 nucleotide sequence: TGTGCCATCAGTGACTCAGGGGCTGACAATCAGCCCCAGCATTTT.